This passage covers 15 T cell receptor beta chains from one sample sequenced in a study of T cells in Graves' hyperthyroidism and ophthalmopathy. The investigators amplified TCR beta CDR3 regions from RNA transcripts. HTBI primers were employed in a first-round RT-PCR of the TCR CDR3. TCRdb used MiXCR to reprocess the multiplex PCR reads, holding one entry per CDR3 protein. The repertoire holds fewer than 750,000 distinct CDR3 sequences, with 40% to 55% as singletons. The sample was peripheral blood or thyroid tissue (not recorded which). These receptors all stem from a woman under 30 with Graves' hyperthyroidism.

This clonotype was seen repeatedly, ten times or more. J is TRBJ2-7 and V is TRBV4-3; 9 bases line up with TRBD1. The CDR3 covers 16 residues. CDR1 is LGHNA and CDR2 is YSLEER in the germline V gene. The V gene end was trimmed by 1 base and the J gene end by 2 bases; junction bases not matched to a gene: 6. CDR3: CASSQVGTGKPYEQYF. The CDR3 DNA reads as TGCGCCAGCAGCCAAGTAGGGACAGGGAAACCCTACGAGCAGTACTTC.

The chain joins TRBV4-2 to TRBJ1-3, with D unclear. The CDR3 sequence is 16 residues long. Germline CDR1 and CDR2: LGHNA and YNFKEQ. V was clipped by 3 bases and J by 1 base, with 13 bases between them. The CDR3 DNA reads TGTGCCAGCAGCCAGGGTCCTTACTCTTCTGGAAACACCATATATTTT. Translation gives CASSQGPYSSGNTIYF.

This clonotype was seen ten or more times. The gene calls are TRBV7-6 and TRBJ2-7; 11 nucleotides match TRBD2. J lost 4 bases, V lost 4 bases, and 3 bases had no gene match. In germline, CDR1 is SGHVS, CDR2 FNYEAQ. The CDR3 loop spans 14 amino acids. The CDR3 loop reads CASSSTSGKYEQYF. CDR3 DNA sequence: TGTGCCAGCAGCTCGACTAGCGGGAAGTACGAGCAGTACTTC.

This clonotype showed up many times. This chain connects TRBV24-1 to TRBJ1-2, with TRBD1 identical over 9 bases. V was pared by 5 bases and J by 4 bases, with 4 bases of the junction left unmatched. The CDR3 spans 14 residues. Germline loops: CDR1 KGHDR, CDR2 SFDVKD. CDR3 in amino acids: CATSGTGEGYGYTF. The CDR3 DNA is TGTGCCACCAGTGGGACAGGGGAAGGCTATGGCTACACCTTC.

In its sample, this clonotype was seen once. The chain recombines TRBV7-2 with TRBJ1-2; TRBD1 agrees at 10 bases. The CDR3 length is 14 residues. Trimming cost V 5 bases and J 11 bases; bases outside gene matches: 11. CDR1 and CDR2 (germline): SGHTA, FQGNSA. CDR3 bases: TGTGCCAGCAGCCCCTCTTTTTCGGGACAGGGGTACACCTTC. As protein: CASSPSFSGQGYTF.

V and J are TRBV25-1 and TRBJ2-1; 8 nucleotides match TRBD1. J lost 5 bases, V lost 0 bases, and 3 bases had no gene match. The CDR3 loop spans 15 amino acids. The germline V gene encodes CDR1 MGHDK and CDR2 SYGVNS. The CDR3 is CASSEYGQGDNEQFF. For the CDR3, the DNA is TGTGCCAGCAGTGAATACGGACAGGGAGACAATGAGCAGTTCTTC.

This clonotype was observed a handful of times. The chain couples TRBV12-5 to TRBJ2-7; D is ambiguous. Germline CDR1 is LGHNT and CDR2 is FRNRAP. There are 13 residues in the CDR3. Trimming took off 6 bases at V and 3 bases at J, with 12 bases between the two ends. The CDR3 nucleotides are TGTGCTAGTGGCCTCAATACCCTCTACGAGCAGTACTTC. Protein product: CASGLNTLYEQYF.

In regard to this clonotype: This may stem from a read error, because a much larger clone lies one nucleotide away. The rearrangement joins TRBV12-3 or TRBV12-4 to TRBJ1-3; possible D gene TRBD1, 5 bases. The CDR3 contains 17 residues. The CDR3 loop is CASSSSRTLNSGHTIYF. The CDR3 coding sequence is TGTGCCAGCAGTAGTAGCAGGACATTAAACTCTGGACACACCATATATTTT.

This clonotype appeared many times. The chain carries TRBV27 and TRBJ2-7; tentative D call: TRBD1 (6 bases). V dropped 5 bases and J dropped 5 bases, with 22 bases sitting between them. The CDR3 runs 16 residues. CDR1 and CDR2 (germline): MNHEY, SMNVEV (reference sequence). The CDR3 here is CASSPFLGSTGNEQYF. CDR3 in DNA: TGTGCCAGCAGTCCGTTCCTAGGATCAACAGGGAACGAGCAGTACTTC.

The count of this clonotype is one. The J gene is TRBJ2-7, the V gene TRBV12-3 or TRBV12-4; D possibly uses TRBD1 or TRBD2 (6 bases each). V was shortened by 3 bases and J by 9 bases, with 15 bases between the two germline ends. The CDR3 is 13 residues long. CDR3 sequence reads: CASSLGGSVVQYF. The CDR3 bases are TGTGCCAGCAGTTTGGGGGGCTCGGTTGTGCAGTACTTC.

This clonotype occurred many times. The chain links TRBV12-3 or TRBV12-4 to TRBJ1-1; D may be TRBD1 (5 bases). The CDR3 contains 12 residues. Trimming left V 9 bases short and J 6 bases short, with 14 bases between. CDR3 sequence: CASHRGTAEAFF. The DNA of the CDR3 is TGTGCCAGTCATCGTGGGACGGCTGAAGCTTTCTTT.

The chain joins TRBV29-1 to TRBJ1-2, with D unclear. Germline CDR1 SQVTM, CDR2 ANQGSEA. V dropped 5 bases and J dropped 6 bases, with 13 bases sitting between them. There are 12 residues in the CDR3. The CDR3 region is CSVTSGTHGYTF. As DNA, the CDR3 is TGCAGCGTTACTAGTGGTACGCATGGCTACACCTTC.

As to this clonotype: A read error may be the cause here, since a much bigger clone is one base away. The chain carries TRBV3-1 and TRBJ2-7; TRBD2 might be the D (6 bases). The CDR3 totals 15 residues. V was cut by 4 bases and J by 5 bases, with 18 bases left in between. The germline gives CDR1 LGHDT, CDR2 YNNKEL (reference sequence). For the CDR3, the DNA is TGTGCCAGCAGCCCCATGACGGGAGCTTTCAACGAGCAGTACTTC. It codes for CASSPMTGAFNEQYF.

In regard to this clonotype: Since the CDR3 does not end with the conserved phenylalanine or tryptophan, this likely comes from a read error. The DNA is omitted, as the CDR3 cannot be located on it reliably, and the CDR3 follows TCRdb's listing. The chain couples TRBV29-1 to TRBJ2-6. The CDR3 adds up to 8 amino acids, both ends counted. Germline V lookup: CDR1 SQVTM, CDR2 ANQGSEA. The CDR3 sequence is CSVEVEKT.

Of note for this clonotype: This could be a read error, since a much larger clone is one nucleotide away. The chain recombines TRBV12-3 or TRBV12-4 with TRBJ1-1; no clear D gene. The CDR3 spans 13 residues. V was trimmed by 3 bases and J by 6 bases, leaving 11 bases between them. The DNA for the CDR3 is TGTGCCAGCAGTTTCTCGGGAGGGTCTGAAGCTTTCTTT. This translates into CASSFSGGSEAFF.